This record concerns one TCR beta chain sequence. What it recognizes is unknown. This specimen belongs to a study of graft-versus-host responses after intestinal transplantation. Study-wide background: Each transplant was multivisceral, liver-intestinal, or isolated intestinal.

The CDR3 runs to 16 residues. The germline CDR1 and CDR2 sequences are SGHTS and YDEGEE. The germline V and J ends were trimmed by 5 bases and 0 bases, with 14 bases remaining between them. TCRdb's table, derived via immunoSEQ multiplex PCR, lists solely in-frame clones and lacks some. This repertoire shows about 100,000 clones, roughly 90% found once; its top ten account for around 0.86%. This sample comprised unstimulated CD4+ T cells sorted from spleen or lymph node cells, obtained before transplant. The V gene is TRBV5-8, the J gene TRBJ2-2; the D gene is possibly TRBD1 (6 bases). The source of this sequence is a human donor who was the organ donor for an intestinal transplant. The CDR3 region is CASRRGTKTNTGELFF. The CDR3 nucleotides are TGTGCCAGCAGACGAGGGACAAAGACGAACACCGGGGAGCTGTTTTTT. Combining the CDR3 with reference TRBV5-8 and TRBJ2-2 gives the whole variable domain EAGVTQSPTHLIKTRGQQATLRCSPISGHTSVYWYQQALGLGLQFLLWYDEGEERNRGNFPPRFSGRQFPNYSSELNVNALELEDSALYLCASRRGTKTNTGELFFGEGSRLTVL.